These 32 T cell receptor beta chains were sequenced from one sample in a study of T cells in Graves' hyperthyroidism and ophthalmopathy. Amplified regions were TCR beta CDR3 sequences from RNA transcripts. The HTBI primer set served for first-round RT-PCR of the TCR CDR3. MiXCR, applied by TCRdb to the multiplex PCR reads, yields one record per CDR3 protein. Of 460,000 or so distinct CDR3 sequences in the sample, 14% were seen once. Sequenced material: blood. The receptors stem from a woman between 18 and 29 years old with Graves' hyperthyroidism.

A single count supports this clonotype. CDR3 residues: CASSFGTGEGEQYV. In DNA, the CDR3 is TGTGCCAGCAGCTTCGGGACAGGGGAGGGGGAGCAGTACGTC. V is TRBV7-2 and J is TRBJ2-7, with 10 nucleotides matching TRBD1. Germline V gene sequence: CDR1 SGHTA, CDR2 FQGNSA. CDR3 length: 14 residues. V trimming: 3 bases; J trimming: 7 bases; junction bases outside the gene matches: 6.

This clonotype was seen at least ten times. This sequence joins TRBV12-3 or TRBV12-4 and TRBJ2-1; unclear D gene. This CDR3 comprises 11 residues. With 7 bases removed from V and 3 bases from J, the gap between germline ends came to 4 bases. The CDR3: CASTLYNEQFF. The CDR3 DNA reads TGTGCCAGCACCCTCTACAATGAGCAGTTCTTC.

Notes on this clonotype: A much larger clone is a single base away; this may be a read error. The V call is TRBV4-2, the J call TRBJ2-3, with 11 bases lining up with TRBD2. CDR3 size: 16 residues. Germline V gives CDR1 LGHNA, CDR2 YNFKEQ. The CDR3 DNA reads TGTGCCAGCAGCGAAGATAGGCTAGCGGGAGGAGATACGCAGTATTTT. Translating it yields CASSEDRLAGGDTQYF.

Comment on this clonotype: Being one base from a much bigger clone, this may be a read error. This sequence joins TRBV11-2 and TRBJ2-1; either TRBD1 or TRBD2 may fit D (7 bases each). Looked up from germline, CDR1 is SGHAT and CDR2 is FQNNGV. The CDR3 runs 15 residues. Trimming stripped 5 bases from V and 13 bases from J, with 24 bases between. DNA for the CDR3: TGTGCCAGCAGCACAAATTCCAGGGGGAGGGAGACCCAGTTCTTC. It codes for CASSTNSRGRETQFF.

At least ten counts were recorded for this clonotype. V is TRBV20-1 and J is TRBJ2-7; D remains unclear. The germline V and J ends were trimmed by 6 bases and 4 bases, with 25 bases remaining between them. The CDR3 is made up of 16 amino acids. CDR1 is DFQATT and CDR2 is SNEGSKA in the germline V gene (reference sequence). CDR3 sequence reads: CSAPTPAPTHPYEQYF. The CDR3, as DNA: TGCAGTGCCCCGACTCCTGCGCCAACCCACCCTTACGAGCAGTACTTC.

This clonotype came up a few times. The chain uses TRBV27 and TRBJ2-1; D uncertain. The CDR3 is made up of 14 amino acids. Trimming left V 6 bases short and J 4 bases short, with 13 bases between. In germline, CDR1 is MNHEY, CDR2 SMNVEV (reference sequence). The CDR3 nucleotides read TGTGCCAGCAGCCCCGTGAGCGCATACAATGAGCAGTTCTTC. It is translated as CASSPVSAYNEQFF.

This clonotype was counted at least ten times. The chain has TRBV12-3 or TRBV12-4 and TRBJ2-2; 8 bases fit TRBD1. V dropped 6 bases and J dropped 0; count of bases not matched to a gene: 9. This CDR3 has 17 amino acids. CDR3 in DNA: TGTGCCAGCAGCATCTACGGACAGGGAGCGAACACCGGGGAGCTGTTTTTT. Protein product: CASSIYGQGANTGELFF.

This chain links TRBV5-1 with TRBJ1-2; D not resolved. V was shortened by 6 bases and J by 6 bases, with 18 bases between the two germline ends. Germline loops: CDR1 SGHRS, CDR2 YFSETQ. This CDR3 has 14 amino acids. CDR3 sequence reads: CASNVEGQTNGYTF. DNA of the CDR3: TGCGCCAGCAACGTGGAGGGTCAAACTAATGGCTACACCTTC.

The sample holds many counts of this clonotype. The junction does not match germline at one end; this may be a read error. The chain has TRBV2 and TRBJ2-4; D is possibly TRBD1 (6 bases). CDR1 is SNHLY, CDR2 FYNNEI, per germline. CDR3 length: 15 residues. CDR3 loop: CASRDLRGAKNIQYF. The DNA for the CDR3 is TGTGCGAGCAGGGATTTGAGGGGGGCCAAAAACATTCAGTACTTC. The variable domain in full, completed from reference TRBV2 and TRBJ2-4, reads EPEVTQTPSHQVTQMGQEVILRCVPISNHLYFYWYRQILGQKVEFLVSFYNNEISEKSEIFDDQFSVERPDGSNFTLKIRSTKLEDSAMYFCASRDLRGAKNIQYFGAGTRLSVL.

This clonotype was found a few times. J is TRBJ2-7 and V is TRBV7-9; unclear D gene. The germline V gene has CDR1 SEHNR and CDR2 FQNEAQ (reference sequence). This CDR3 region has 14 residues. Deletions cut 4 bases from V and 6 bases from J, with 16 bases between. CDR3 in amino acids: CASSSSTGRGEQYV. The CDR3 nucleotides are TGTGCCAGCAGCTCCTCGACCGGGCGCGGCGAGCAGTACGTC.

This clonotype has at least ten counts. At one end the junction does not follow the germline gene, possibly because of a read error. The V call is TRBV29-1, the J call TRBJ2-5; D unclear. The CDR3 covers 15 residues. CDR1 and CDR2 from the germline V gene are SQVTM and ANQGSEA. The CDR3: CSAEGPSANVETQYF. CDR3 bases: TGCAGCGCTGAAGGCCCATCGGCGAATGTGGAGACCCAGTACTTC.

This clonotype has more than one count but fewer than ten. The chain is built from TRBV5-4 and TRBJ2-1, with 8 bases identical to TRBD2. CDR3 size: 13 residues. Germline V gives CDR1 SGHNT, CDR2 YYREEE (reference sequence). Unmatched junction bases numbered 6, after V lost 3 bases and J lost 10 bases. The CDR3 spells CASSSRGGIEQFF. The CDR3 DNA is TGTGCCAGCAGCTCCCGGGGGGGGATAGAGCAGTTCTTC.

This clonotype was detected only a few times. The J gene is TRBJ1-2, the V gene TRBV6-2 or TRBV6-3; possibly TRBD1 for D (5 bases). The V gene's germline CDR1 is MNHEY and CDR2 SVGEGT. V lost 4 bases and J 7 bases, leaving 16 bases between the germline ends. The CDR3 is made up of 14 amino acids. CDR3 in DNA: TGTGCCAGCAGTTCAGGGTTGGGTACTGGTGGCTACACCTTC. Translation gives CASSSGLGTGGYTF.

This clonotype was seen many times. This chain joins TRBV5-6 and TRBJ2-1; no reliable D call. V was cut by 1 base and J by 7 bases, with 6 bases left in between. This CDR3 is 12 amino acids long. The germline gives CDR1 SGHDT, CDR2 YYEEEE. CDR3 sequence: CASSLQFNEQFF. In DNA form, the CDR3 reads TGTGCCAGCAGCTTGCAGTTTAATGAGCAGTTCTTC.

In its sample, this clonotype was seen many times. The chain employs TRBV27 and TRBJ2-7, with D perhaps assigned TRBD1 or TRBD2 (5 bases each). Germline CDR1 reads MNHEY; CDR2 reads SMNVEV (reference sequence). V was shortened by 4 bases and J by 3 bases, with 13 bases between the two germline ends. The CDR3 has 14 amino acids. The DNA for the CDR3 is TGTGCCAGCAGTTCTGGGGGACGGAACTACGAGCAGTACTTC. Its protein product is CASSSGGRNYEQYF.

V gene TRBV6-1 combines with J gene TRBJ2-7, with 10 nucleotides matching TRBD1. With 6 bases clipped from V and 5 bases from J, the junction kept 10 bases outside the gene matches. The CDR3 is 15 amino acids. In germline, CDR1 is MNHNS, CDR2 SASEGT. The CDR3 loop reads CASRTPGQGFHEQYF. The CDR3 DNA follows: TGTGCCAGCAGAACGCCGGGACAGGGGTTCCACGAGCAGTACTTC.

This clonotype was observed once. The genes are TRBV3-1 and TRBJ1-4, with TRBD1 matching over 8 bases. The germline gives CDR1 LGHDT, CDR2 YNNKEL (reference sequence). CDR3 size: 17 residues. Germline trimming cut 6 bases from V and 6 bases from J; bases unmatched to any gene: 15. DNA of the CDR3: TGTGCCAGCAGATCCGGGACAGGTGCCTCTCGGGATGAAAAACTGTTTTTT. Protein sequence: CASRSGTGASRDEKLFF.

This clonotype was picked up a small number of times. The chain has TRBV28 and TRBJ2-7; unclear D gene. The V end was cut by 7 bases, the J end by 2 bases, with 12 bases between. Per the germline V gene, CDR1 is MDHEN and CDR2 is SYDVKM. CDR3 length: 13 residues. CDR3 amino acids: CASTPGFPYEQYF. CDR3 nucleotide sequence: TGTGCCAGCACCCCGGGCTTTCCCTACGAGCAGTACTTC.

V usage is TRBV9 and J usage is TRBJ2-6; TRBD2 matches at 7 bases. The V segment lost 0 bases and the J segment 0 bases; nucleotides outside the gene matches: 6. Germline CDR1 reads SGDLS; CDR2 reads YYNGEE. The CDR3 consists of 18 residues. Written as DNA, the CDR3 is TGTGCCAGCAGCGTAGCTAGCGGAAGCGGCTCTGGGGCCAACGTCCTGACTTTC. Translation gives CASSVASGSGSGANVLTF.

The genes are TRBV15 and TRBJ2-7; maybe TRBD1 (5 bases). The length of the CDR3 is 14 residues. The ends were cut back, 1 base at V and 3 bases at J, with 10 bases in the middle. CDR1 and CDR2 from the germline V gene are LNHNV and YYDKDF (reference sequence). CDR3 region: CATSRAGQGYEQYV. The CDR3 coding sequence is TGTGCCACCAGCAGAGCCGGCCAGGGCTACGAGCAGTACGTC.

This clonotype came up many times. The J gene is TRBJ1-2, the V gene TRBV9; D is possibly TRBD1 (5 bases). In germline, CDR1 is SGDLS, CDR2 YYNGEE. V lost 4 bases to trimming and J lost 3 bases, with 16 bases between them. The CDR3 runs 15 residues. In DNA form, the CDR3 reads TGTGCCAGCAGCTCTTCAGGGCCCCTCGACTATGGCTACACCTTC. Its translation is CASSSSGPLDYGYTF.

This clonotype was recorded a few times. This chain connects TRBV19 to TRBJ2-1; D is undetermined. CDR1 and CDR2 (germline): LNHDA, SQIVND (reference sequence). This CDR3 contains 12 residues. V shed 5 bases and J shed 9 bases, with 11 bases lying between them. CDR3 amino acids: CASSFSGVEQFF. The CDR3 DNA sequence: TGTGCCAGTAGTTTCTCCGGAGTTGAGCAGTTCTTC. The full variable domain, rest sourced from reference TRBV19 and TRBJ2-1, is DGGITQSPKYLFRKEGQNVTLSCEQNLNHDAMYWYRQDPGQGLRLIYYSQIVNDFQKGDIAEGYSVSREKKESFPLTVTSAQKNPTAFYLCASSFSGVEQFFGPGTRLTVL.

This clonotype was counted many times. The chain links TRBV24-1 to TRBJ1-5, with a tentative D call TRBD1 (6 bases). V lost 4 bases, J lost 2 bases, and 14 bases lay in between. The CDR3 has 16 amino acids. CDR1 is KGHDR, CDR2 SFDVKD, per germline. This chain's CDR3 is CATSEQGLGGNQPQHF. Written as DNA, the CDR3 is TGTGCCACCAGTGAACAGGGTTTAGGGGGCAATCAGCCCCAGCATTTT.

Ten or more counts support this clonotype. The chain is built from TRBV6-2 or TRBV6-3 and TRBJ2-3; 12 nucleotides line up with TRBD2. The CDR3 extends over 15 amino acids. J gave up 6 bases and V 4 bases, and 5 bases lay outside the gene matches. Looked up from germline, CDR1 is MNHEY and CDR2 is SVGEGT. This CDR3 reads CASSLRLAGADTQYF. Here the CDR3 DNA reads TGTGCCAGCAGTTTAAGACTAGCGGGAGCCGATACGCAGTATTTT.

This clonotype occurred many times. The chain carries TRBV27 and TRBJ2-3; the match to TRBD2 covers 12 bases. V was clipped by 4 bases and J by 2 bases; unmatched bases: 7. This CDR3 contains 17 residues. Germline V CDR1 and CDR2: MNHEY, SMNVEV (reference sequence). The CDR3: CASSSMGLAGLTDTQYF. The DNA of the CDR3 is TGTGCCAGCAGTTCAATGGGACTAGCGGGTCTCACAGATACGCAGTATTTT.

This clonotype was detected many times. The chain recombines TRBV6-1 with TRBJ2-7, with unresolved D. CDR1 and CDR2 from the germline V gene are MNHNS and SASEGT. V lost 6 bases and J 2 bases, leaving 17 bases between the germline ends. The CDR3 has 15 amino acids. The CDR3 region is CASRESPTATYEQYV. In DNA, the CDR3 is TGTGCCAGCAGGGAAAGTCCGACTGCGACCTACGAGCAGTACGTC.

This clonotype was seen at least ten times. The J gene is TRBJ2-7, the V gene TRBV30; 8 nucleotides line up with TRBD1. The CDR3 sequence is 12 residues long. The germline V gene encodes CDR1 GTSNPN and CDR2 SVGIG (reference sequence). V lost 2 bases, J lost 12 bases, and 9 bases stayed unmatched. In DNA form, the CDR3 reads TGTGCCTGGAGTCCCCAGGGGGCGCCGCCGTACTTC. It is translated as CAWSPQGAPPYF.

This clonotype was seen many times. The J gene is TRBJ1-1, the V gene TRBV11-2; D remains unclear. Germline assignment: CDR1 SGHAT and CDR2 FQNNGV. V was cut by 5 bases and J by 7 bases, with 17 bases left in between. The CDR3 is made up of 14 amino acids. CDR3 sequence: CASSPHLDAVEAFF. CDR3 nucleotide sequence: TGTGCCAGCAGCCCCCATCTAGATGCCGTTGAAGCTTTCTTT.

The rearrangement joins TRBV4-1 to TRBJ1-2; D is ambiguous. CDR1 is MGHRA and CDR2 is YSYEKL in the germline V gene. Between the trimmed V and J ends, which lost 0 bases and 3 bases, there was a span of 8 bases. This CDR3 contains 14 residues. In DNA form, the CDR3 reads TGCGCCAGCAGCCAAGATGGAGAGTACTATGGCTACACCTTC. It is translated as CASSQDGEYYGYTF.

The chain carries TRBV24-1 and TRBJ2-3; 9 bases match TRBD2. Germline CDR1 is KGHDR and CDR2 is SFDVKD. The ends lost 1 base at V and 3 bases at J; junction bases unmatched: 10. The CDR3 sequence is 18 residues long. This CDR3 reads CATSDLQTSGNPTDTQYF. For the CDR3, the DNA is TGTGCCACCAGTGATTTACAGACTAGCGGTAATCCGACAGATACGCAGTATTTT.

This clonotype was counted many times. This CDR3 reads CASSTQGTHEQYF. The DNA for the CDR3 is TGTGCCAGCAGTACACAGGGGACGCACGAGCAGTACTTC. The V gene is TRBV28, the J gene TRBJ2-7; 7 positions match TRBD1. The CDR3 has 13 amino acids. Germline values: CDR1 MDHEN, CDR2 SYDVKM. V was clipped by 5 bases and J by 5 bases; unmatched bases: 6.

In this sample, this clonotype turned up many times. The J gene is TRBJ1-2, the V gene TRBV12-3 or TRBV12-4; 7 positions agree with TRBD1. The trim removed 6 bases at V and 2 bases at J, leaving 9 bases unmatched. This CDR3 contains 15 residues. CDR3 residues: CASRLYQGVNYGYTF. In DNA form, the CDR3 reads TGTGCCAGCAGGCTCTATCAGGGGGTCAACTATGGCTACACCTTC.